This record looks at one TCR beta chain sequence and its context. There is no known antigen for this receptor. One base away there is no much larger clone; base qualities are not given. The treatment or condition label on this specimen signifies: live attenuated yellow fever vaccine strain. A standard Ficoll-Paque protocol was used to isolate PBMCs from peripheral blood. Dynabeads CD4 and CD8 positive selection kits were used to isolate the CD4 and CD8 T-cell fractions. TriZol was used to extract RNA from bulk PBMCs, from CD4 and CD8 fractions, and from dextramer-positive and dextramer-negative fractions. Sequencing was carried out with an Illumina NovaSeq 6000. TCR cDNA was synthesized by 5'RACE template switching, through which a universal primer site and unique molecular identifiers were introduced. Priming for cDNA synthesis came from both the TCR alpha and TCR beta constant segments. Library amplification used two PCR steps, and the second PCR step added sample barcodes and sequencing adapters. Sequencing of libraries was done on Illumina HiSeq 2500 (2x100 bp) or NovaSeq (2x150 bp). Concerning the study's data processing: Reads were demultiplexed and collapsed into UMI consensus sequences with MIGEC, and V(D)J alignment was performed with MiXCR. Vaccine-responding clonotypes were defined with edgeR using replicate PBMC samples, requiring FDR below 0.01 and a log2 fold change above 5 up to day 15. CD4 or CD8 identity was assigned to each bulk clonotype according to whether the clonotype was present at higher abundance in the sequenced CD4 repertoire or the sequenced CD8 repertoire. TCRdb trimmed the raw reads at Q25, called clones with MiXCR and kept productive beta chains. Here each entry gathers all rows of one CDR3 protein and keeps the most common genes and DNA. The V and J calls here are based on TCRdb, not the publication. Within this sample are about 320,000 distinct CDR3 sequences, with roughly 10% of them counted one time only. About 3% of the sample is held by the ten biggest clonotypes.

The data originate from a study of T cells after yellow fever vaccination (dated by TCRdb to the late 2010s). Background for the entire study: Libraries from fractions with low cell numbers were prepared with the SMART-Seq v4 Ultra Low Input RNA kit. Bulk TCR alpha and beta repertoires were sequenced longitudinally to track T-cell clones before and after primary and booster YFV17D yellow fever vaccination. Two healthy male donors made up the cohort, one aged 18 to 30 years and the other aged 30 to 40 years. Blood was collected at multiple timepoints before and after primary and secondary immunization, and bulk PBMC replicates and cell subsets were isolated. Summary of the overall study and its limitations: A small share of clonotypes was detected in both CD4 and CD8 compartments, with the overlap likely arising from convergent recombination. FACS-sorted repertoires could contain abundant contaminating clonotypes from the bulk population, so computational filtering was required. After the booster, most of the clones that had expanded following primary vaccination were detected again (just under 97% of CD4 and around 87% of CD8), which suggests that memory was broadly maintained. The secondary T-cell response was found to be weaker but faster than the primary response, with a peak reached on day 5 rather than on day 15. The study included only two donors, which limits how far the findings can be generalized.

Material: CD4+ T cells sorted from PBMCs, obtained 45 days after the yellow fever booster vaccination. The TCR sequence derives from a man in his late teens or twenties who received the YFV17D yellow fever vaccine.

The DNA is as follows: TGTGCCAGCAGTCTGACACCGTTCCAAGAGACCCAGTACTTC. This gives the protein CASSLTPFQETQYF. The chain is made from TRBV12-3 or TRBV12-4 and TRBJ2-5; no D gene can be assigned with confidence. The CDR3 contains 14 residues, cysteine and phenylalanine counted. Only the CDR3 DNA is retained, 42 bases long and in frame from the first base. The junction carries 11 bases between V and J, which are trimmed by 5 bases and 1 base respectively.